The TCR beta chain under discussion was sequenced for a study of cytomegalovirus exposure and HLA in healthy donors. Study outcomes and limitations: Fewer N-insertions than the approximately 700-donor mean were reportedly shown by an Asian-associated ancestry cluster in a later analysis. TCR beta chains associated with HLA were, in a later analysis, more clonally expanded than equally common others.

As for this clone: The antigen is not known.

The CDR3 totals 15 residues. It was with 60 Vbeta and 13 Jbeta primers that the PCR ran. Measured with immunoSEQ multiplex PCR; TCRdb has only the in-frame clones, and not every one. The sample has some 83,000 clones. The V call is TRBV21-1, the J call TRBJ2-7; the DNA was not used to check the table's D call, TRBD1. TRBV21-1 corresponds to a pseudogene. Material: PBMCs. The TCR comes from a woman under 40 in good health and CMV-seronegative. The DNA of the CDR3 is TGTGCCAGCAGCCCGACAGGGGACACCACCTACGAGCAGTACTTC. Protein product: CASSPTGDTTYEQYF.